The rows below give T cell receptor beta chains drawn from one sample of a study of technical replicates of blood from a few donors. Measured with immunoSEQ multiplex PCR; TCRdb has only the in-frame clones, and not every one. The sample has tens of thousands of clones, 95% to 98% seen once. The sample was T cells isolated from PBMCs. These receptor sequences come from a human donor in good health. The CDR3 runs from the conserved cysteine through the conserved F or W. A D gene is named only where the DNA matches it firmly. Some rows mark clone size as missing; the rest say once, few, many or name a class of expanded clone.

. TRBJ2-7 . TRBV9 TGTGCCAGCAGCGTAGAGCCTTCTGGCGAGCAGTACTTC CASSVEPSGEQYF
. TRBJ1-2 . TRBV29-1 TGCAGCGTTGTGGAGGGTTCCTATGGCTACACCTTC CSVVEGSYGYTF
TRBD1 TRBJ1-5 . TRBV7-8 TGTGCCAGCAGCTTAGCAAGGACAGGTTATAGCAATCAGCCCCAGCATTTT CASSLARTGYSNQPQHF
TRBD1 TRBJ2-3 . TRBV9 TGTGCCAGCAGCGTAGGGTTGGACAGGGCTGGAGATACGCAGTATTTT CASSVGLDRAGDTQYF
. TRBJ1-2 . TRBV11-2 TGTGCCAGCAGGCACTTACAGAGATGGTCGAGCTACACCTTC CASRHLQRWSSYTF
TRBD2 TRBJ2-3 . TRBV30 TGTGCCTGGAGTATTTCCCTAGCGGGAGAATATACGCAGTATTTT CAWSISLAGEYTQYF
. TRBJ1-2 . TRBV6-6 TGTGCCAGCAGCCCCGACAGATACTATGGCTACACCTTC CASSPDRYYGYTF
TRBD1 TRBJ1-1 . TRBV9 TGTGCCAGCAGCGAGGGGGCGGACACTGAAGCTTTCTTT CASSEGADTEAFF
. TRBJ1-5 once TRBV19 TGTGCCAGTAGTATAGACAGGGATATGCAGCCCCAGCATTTT CASSIDRDMQPQHF
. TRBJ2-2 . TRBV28 TGTGCCAGCAGTATGTGGGACACCACCGGGGAGCTGTTTTTT CASSMWDTTGELFF
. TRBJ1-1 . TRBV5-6 TGTGCCAGCAGCTTGGCTACAGGGATCGCTGAAGCTTTCTTT CASSLATGIAEAFF
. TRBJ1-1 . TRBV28 TGTGCCAGCAGTTTAATTGGCAGGACTGAAGCTTTCTTT CASSLIGRTEAFF
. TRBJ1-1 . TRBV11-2 TGTGCCAGCAGCTTCCAGGTCACTGAAGCTTTCTTT CASSFQVTEAFF
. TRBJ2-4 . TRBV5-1 TGCGCCAGCAGCCCCCCAGAGGCGGGAAGGAACATTCAGTACTTC CASSPPEAGRNIQYF
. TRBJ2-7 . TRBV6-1 TGTGCCAGCAGTGCATGGCAGGGGTACGAGCAGTACTTC CASSAWQGYEQYF
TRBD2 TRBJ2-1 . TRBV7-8 TGTGCCAGCAGCCTAGAGACTAGCACGGGAGGGTGGACCTACAATGAGCAGTTCTTC CASSLETSTGGWTYNEQFF
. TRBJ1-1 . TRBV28 TGTGCCAGCAGCTTCCCACACCAGAACACTGAAGCTTTCTTT CASSFPHQNTEAFF
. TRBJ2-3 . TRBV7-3 TGTGCCAGCAGCTCCCACCCAGGGTCGGATACGCAGTATTTT CASSSHPGSDTQYF